This T cell receptor beta chain originates from a study of blood T cell repertoires in COVID-19. For the study at large: Sites in the United States, Italy and Spain provided acute and convalescent COVID-19 samples. T cells, B-cell-depleted T cells, or PBMCs provided the cDNA or gDNA that served as material.

The length of the CDR3 is 16 residues. V lost 6 bases and J lost 0, with 14 bases in between. Germline values: CDR1 LNHDA, CDR2 SQIVND (reference sequence). In the original workflow: Amplifying reference gene primers gave estimates of nucleated cell counts. Assay: immunoSEQ multiplex PCR; the TCRdb copy retains only in-frame clones and omits some. V, J and clone size were drawn from that table, and D and trimming were deduced from the DNA. The top ten hold roughly a quarter of the sample, which has approximately 130,000 clones, roughly nine tenths seen once. V usage is TRBV19 and J usage is TRBJ1-4; D is ambiguous. Sequenced sample: peripheral blood. The receptor was isolated from an older man with active or convalescent COVID-19. The CDR3, as DNA: TGTGCCAGTAGGATCGGTGGCGGCACAACTAATGAAAAACTGTTTTTT. Amino acid sequence: CASRIGGGTTNEKLFF.